Below, 15 T cell receptor beta chains from the same sample are listed, as sequenced in a study of cytomegalovirus exposure and HLA in healthy donors. With 60 Vbeta and 13 Jbeta primers, the PCR was carried out. Method: immunoSEQ multiplex PCR; TCRdb's copy keeps in-frame clones and lacks some. Of about 130,000 clones in the sample, 70% to 85% were seen once. Sequenced input: PBMCs. The receptors here all came from a male donor in good health and CMV-seropositive.

The CDR3 DNA follows: TGCGCCAGCAGCGGAGGGGCGACCGGTGGGACCGGGGAGCTGTTTTTT. Translated: CASSGGATGGTGELFF. V is TRBV5-1 and J is TRBJ2-2, with D possibly being TRBD2 (6 bases). Germline assignment: CDR1 SGHRS and CDR2 YFSETQ. V lost 4 bases, J lost 5 bases, and 18 bases lay in between. This CDR3 has 16 amino acids. Full variable domain (remainder filled in from reference TRBV5-1 and TRBJ2-2): KAGVTQTPRYLIKTRGQQVTLSCSPISGHRSVSWYQQTPGQGLQFLFEYFSETQRNKGNFPGRFSGRQFSNSRSEMNVSTLELGDSALYLCASSGGATGGTGELFFGEGSRLTVL.

The chain combines TRBV5-6 with TRBJ2-1; TRBD1 agrees at 11 bases. With 3 bases clipped from V and 3 bases from J, the junction kept 5 bases outside the gene matches. Germline lookup yields CDR1 SGHDT and CDR2 YYEEEE. CDR3 length: 16 amino acids. CDR3 region: CASSYGQGAFYNEQFF. Here the CDR3 DNA reads TGTGCCAGCAGCTATGGACAGGGGGCCTTCTACAATGAGCAGTTCTTC.

This chain joins TRBV5-1 and TRBJ2-3; the match to TRBD1 covers 7 bases. Germline-derived CDR1 and CDR2 are SGHRS and YFSETQ. The CDR3 has 16 amino acids. Trimming at V came to 0 bases and at J to 3 bases, leaving 7 bases not matched to a gene. In DNA form, the CDR3 reads TGCGCCAGCAGCTTGGGGGGCCAACAGGGGACAGATACGCAGTATTTT. Translated: CASSLGGQQGTDTQYF.

This sequence joins TRBV11-2 and TRBJ1-1; weak D call: TRBD1 (6 bases). Germline V lookup: CDR1 SGHAT, CDR2 FQNNGV. The CDR3 covers 15 residues. V dropped 2 bases and J dropped 1 base, with 11 bases sitting between them. The CDR3 nucleotides read TGTGCCAGCAGCTTAAGGATGGGGGCGAACACTGAAGCTTTCTTT. This encodes CASSLRMGANTEAFF. Full variable domain (missing parts from reference TRBV11-2 and TRBJ1-1): EAGVAQSPRYKIIEKRQSVAFWCNPISGHATLYWYQQILGQGPKLLIQFQNNGVVDDSQLPKDRFSAERLKGVDSTLKIQPAKLEDSAVYLCASSLRMGANTEAFFGQGTRLTVV.

This rearrangement joins TRBV28 to TRBJ2-3, with 12 nucleotides matching TRBD1. V dropped 6 bases and J dropped 3; count of bases not matched to a gene: 16. The germline V gene has CDR1 MDHEN and CDR2 SYDVKM. This CDR3 is built from 19 residues. The CDR3 bases are TGTGCCAGCAGCACCTGGAACAAGGGGACAGGGGGCAAGACAGATACGCAGTATTTT. Amino acids: CASSTWNKGTGGKTDTQYF.

The J gene is TRBJ1-1, the V gene TRBV9; D is uncertain. V lost 2 bases and J 3 bases, leaving 14 bases between the germline ends. Per germline, CDR1 SGDLS and CDR2 YYNGEE. The CDR3 sequence is 15 residues long. This CDR3 reads CASSVILSPDTEAFF. CDR3 DNA: TGTGCCAGCAGCGTTATACTATCCCCGGACACTGAAGCTTTCTTT.

This chain uses TRBV11-2 with TRBJ1-2, with a weak D call TRBD1 (6 bases). Trimming cost V 5 bases and J 6 bases, with 22 bases left between them. Germline V gene lookup returns CDR1 SGHAT and CDR2 FQNNGV. This CDR3 region has 16 residues. The CDR3 reads CASSRDFGSGDDGYTF. The CDR3 coding sequence is TGTGCCAGCAGCCGGGATTTCGGGTCAGGGGATGATGGCTACACCTTC.

The rearrangement links TRBV10-3 to TRBJ1-1; D possibly corresponds to TRBD1 (6 bases). V was trimmed by 2 bases and J by 0 bases, leaving 7 bases between them. CDR1 ENHRY and CDR2 SYGVKD come from the germline V gene. This CDR3 has 14 amino acids. The CDR3 nucleotides are TGTGCCATCAGTGAGAGGGGGTTGAACACTGAAGCTTTCTTT. Its translation is CAISERGLNTEAFF.

This rearrangement joins TRBV30 to TRBJ2-7; tentatively, D is TRBD1 (5 bases). Germline V gene data show CDR1 as GTSNPN and CDR2 as SVGIG (reference sequence). Trimming removed 0 bases from V and 5 bases from J, with 11 bases in between. The CDR3 sequence is 13 residues long. CDR3 loop: CAWSVRRADEQYF. For the CDR3, the DNA is TGTGCCTGGAGTGTACGCAGGGCGGACGAGCAGTACTTC.

The rearrangement joins TRBV7-2 to TRBJ2-7; possibly TRBD2 for D (6 bases). Germline CDR1 and CDR2: SGHTA and FQGNSA. CDR3 size: 15 residues. Trimming took off 5 bases at V and 1 base at J, with 15 bases between the two ends. Here the CDR3 DNA reads TGTGCCAGCAGCCTCGGGGGAATATCATCCTACGAGCAGTACTTC. It specifies CASSLGGISSYEQYF.

The J gene is TRBJ1-2, the V gene TRBV9; 7 bases line up with TRBD1. There are 14 residues in the CDR3. The ends lost 0 bases at V and 2 bases at J; junction bases unmatched: 1. Germline V gene sequence: CDR1 SGDLS, CDR2 YYNGEE. In DNA, the CDR3 is TGTGCCAGCAGCGTAGCACAGGGGAACTATGGCTACACCTTC. Its translation is CASSVAQGNYGYTF.

This clone has only one observation. The CDR3 protein is CASSFGGGAFEKLFF. In nucleotides, the CDR3 is TGTGCCAGCAGCTTTGGAGGGGGCGCGTTCGAAAAACTGTTTTTT. V and J are TRBV5-5 and TRBJ1-4; 7 nucleotides line up with TRBD1. The ends lost 2 bases at V and 8 bases at J; junction bases unmatched: 9. The length of the CDR3 is 15 residues. Looked up from germline, CDR1 is SGHKS and CDR2 is YYEKEE (reference sequence).

This chain connects TRBV7-9 to TRBJ1-1; 7 nucleotides align to TRBD1. Trimming at V came to 3 bases and at J to 11 bases, leaving 6 bases not matched to a gene. CDR3 length: 12 residues. Germline lookup yields CDR1 SEHNR and CDR2 FQNEAQ (reference sequence). CDR3 loop: CASSLGTEDAFF. The CDR3 region has the DNA TGTGCCAGCAGCTTGGGGACAGAGGATGCTTTCTTT. Filled out from reference TRBV7-9 and TRBJ1-1, the complete variable domain reads DTGVSQNPRHKITKRGQNVTFRCDPISEHNRLYWYRQTLGQGPEFLTYFQNEAQLEKSRLLSDRFSAERPKGSFSTLEIQRTEQGDSAMYLCASSLGTEDAFFGQGTRLTVV.

V is TRBV18 and J is TRBJ2-1; D might be TRBD2 (6 bases). Trimming removed 5 bases at V and 10 bases at J, with 12 bases between. This CDR3 spans 12 amino acids. Germline CDR1 KGHSH, CDR2 LQKENI. CDR3: CASSSTSPEQFF. CDR3 nucleotides: TGTGCCAGCTCAAGTACTAGCCCCGAGCAGTTCTTC.

This clone was seen more than once but under ten times. V and J are TRBV9 and TRBJ2-5, with unresolved D. Trimming removed 0 bases from V and 3 bases from J, with 6 bases in between. This CDR3 comprises 13 residues. CDR1 and CDR2 (germline): SGDLS, YYNGEE. The CDR3 loop is CASSVGLEETQYF. For the CDR3, the DNA is TGTGCCAGCAGCGTAGGACTGGAAGAGACCCAGTACTTC. The variable domain in full, with the rest retrieved from reference TRBV9 and TRBJ2-5, is DSGVTQTPKHLITATGQRVTLRCSPRSGDLSVYWYQQSLDQGLQFLIQYYNGEERAKGNILERFSAQQFPDLHSELNLSSLELGDSALYFCASSVGLEETQYFGPGTRLLVL.